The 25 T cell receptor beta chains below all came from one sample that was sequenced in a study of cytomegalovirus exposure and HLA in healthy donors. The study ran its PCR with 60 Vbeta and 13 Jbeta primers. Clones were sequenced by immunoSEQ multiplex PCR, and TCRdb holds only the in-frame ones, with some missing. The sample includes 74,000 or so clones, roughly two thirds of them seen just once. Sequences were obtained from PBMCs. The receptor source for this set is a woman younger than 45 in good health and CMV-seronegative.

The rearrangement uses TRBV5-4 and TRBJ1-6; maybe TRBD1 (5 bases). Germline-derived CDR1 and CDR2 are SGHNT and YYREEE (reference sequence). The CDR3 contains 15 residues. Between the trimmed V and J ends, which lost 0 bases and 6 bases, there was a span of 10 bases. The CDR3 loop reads CASSLDRTSNSPLHF. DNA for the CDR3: TGTGCCAGCAGCTTGGACAGGACGAGTAATTCACCCCTCCACTTT.

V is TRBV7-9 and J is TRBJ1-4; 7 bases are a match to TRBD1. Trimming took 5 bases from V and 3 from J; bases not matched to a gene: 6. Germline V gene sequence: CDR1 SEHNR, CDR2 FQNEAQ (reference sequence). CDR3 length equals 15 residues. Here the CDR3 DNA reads TGTGCCAGCAGCCCTCAGACAGGGTCTAATGAAAAACTGTTTTTT. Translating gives CASSPQTGSNEKLFF.

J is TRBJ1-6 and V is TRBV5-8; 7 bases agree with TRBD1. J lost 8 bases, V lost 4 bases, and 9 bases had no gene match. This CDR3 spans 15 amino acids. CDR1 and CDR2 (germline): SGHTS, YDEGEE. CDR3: CASSPGRDSDSPLHF. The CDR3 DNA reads TGTGCCAGCAGCCCCGGCCGGGACAGCGATTCACCCCTCCACTTT.

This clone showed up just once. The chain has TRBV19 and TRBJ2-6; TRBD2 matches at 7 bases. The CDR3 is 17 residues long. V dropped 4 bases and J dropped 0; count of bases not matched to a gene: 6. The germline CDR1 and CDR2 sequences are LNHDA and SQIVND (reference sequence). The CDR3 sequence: CASSTLARSSGANVLTF. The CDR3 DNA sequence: TGTGCCAGTAGTACACTAGCGAGAAGCTCTGGGGCCAACGTCCTGACTTTC.

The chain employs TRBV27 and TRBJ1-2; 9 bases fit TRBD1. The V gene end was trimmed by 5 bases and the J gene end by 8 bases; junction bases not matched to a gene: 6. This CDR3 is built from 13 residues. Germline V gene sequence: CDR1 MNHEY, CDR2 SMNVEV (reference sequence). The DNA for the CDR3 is TGTGCCAGCAGTCCCGGGACAGGGACCGGCTACACCTTC. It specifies CASSPGTGTGYTF.

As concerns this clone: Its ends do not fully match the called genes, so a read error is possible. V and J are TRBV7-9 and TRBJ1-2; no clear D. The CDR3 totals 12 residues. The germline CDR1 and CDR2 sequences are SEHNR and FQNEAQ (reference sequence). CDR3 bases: TGTTCCAGCAGCTTAGTCACAGCTGGCTACACCTTC. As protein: CSSSLVTAGYTF. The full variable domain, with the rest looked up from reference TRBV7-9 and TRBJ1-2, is DTGVSQNPRHKITKRGQNVTFRCDPISEHNRLYWYRQTLGQGPEFLTYFQNEAQLEKSRLLSDRFSAERPKGSFSTLEIQRTEQGDSAMYLCSSSLVTAGYTFGSGTRLTVV.

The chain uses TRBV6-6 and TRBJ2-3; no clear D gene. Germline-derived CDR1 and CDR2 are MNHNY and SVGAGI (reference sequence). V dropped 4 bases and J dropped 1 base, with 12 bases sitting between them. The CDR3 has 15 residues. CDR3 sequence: CASSSGRQGTDTQYF. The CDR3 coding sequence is TGTGCCAGCAGTTCAGGAAGGCAGGGCACAGATACGCAGTATTTT.

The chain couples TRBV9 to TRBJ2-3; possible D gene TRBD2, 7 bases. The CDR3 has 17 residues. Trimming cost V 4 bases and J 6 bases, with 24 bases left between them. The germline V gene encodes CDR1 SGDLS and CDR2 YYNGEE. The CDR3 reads CASSSLGGGGAPDTQYF. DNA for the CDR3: TGTGCCAGCAGCTCCCTCGGTGGTGGGGGGGCCCCGGATACGCAGTATTTT.

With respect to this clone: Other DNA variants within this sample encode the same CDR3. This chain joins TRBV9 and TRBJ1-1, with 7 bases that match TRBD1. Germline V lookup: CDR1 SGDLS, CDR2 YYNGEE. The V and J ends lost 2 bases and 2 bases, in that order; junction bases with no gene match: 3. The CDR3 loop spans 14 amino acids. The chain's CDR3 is CASSVGTANTEAFF. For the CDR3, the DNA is TGTGCCAGCAGCGTCGGGACAGCCAACACTGAAGCTTTCTTT.

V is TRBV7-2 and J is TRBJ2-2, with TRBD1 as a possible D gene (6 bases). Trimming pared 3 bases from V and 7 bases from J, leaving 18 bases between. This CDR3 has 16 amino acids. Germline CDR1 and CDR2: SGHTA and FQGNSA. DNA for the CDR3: TGTGCCAGCAGCTTCGGTATCGACAGGCCCTTCGGGGAGCTGTTTTTT. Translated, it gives CASSFGIDRPFGELFF.

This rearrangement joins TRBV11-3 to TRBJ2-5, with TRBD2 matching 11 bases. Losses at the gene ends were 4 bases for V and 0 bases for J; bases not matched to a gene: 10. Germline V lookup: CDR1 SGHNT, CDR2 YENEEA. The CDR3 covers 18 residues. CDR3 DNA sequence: TGTGCCAGCAGCTCCGGGACTAGCGGAACTTTAAACCAAGAGACCCAGTACTTC. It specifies CASSSGTSGTLNQETQYF.

The CDR3 loop reads CASSQDPRGPYNEQFF. In DNA form, the CDR3 reads TGTGCCAGCAGCCAAGATCCCAGGGGCCCCTACAATGAGCAGTTCTTC. This chain uses TRBV4-2 with TRBJ2-1; a possible D gene is TRBD1 (6 bases). This CDR3 is built from 16 residues. V lost 0 bases and J 2 bases, leaving 11 bases between the germline ends. CDR1 and CDR2 from the germline V gene are LGHNA and YNFKEQ.

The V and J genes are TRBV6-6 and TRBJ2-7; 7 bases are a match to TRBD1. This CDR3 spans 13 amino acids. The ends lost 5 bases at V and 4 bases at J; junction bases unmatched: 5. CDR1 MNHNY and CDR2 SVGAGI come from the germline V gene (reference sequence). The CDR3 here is CASSRDRSYEQYF. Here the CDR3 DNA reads TGTGCCAGCAGTCGGGACAGAAGTTACGAGCAGTACTTC.

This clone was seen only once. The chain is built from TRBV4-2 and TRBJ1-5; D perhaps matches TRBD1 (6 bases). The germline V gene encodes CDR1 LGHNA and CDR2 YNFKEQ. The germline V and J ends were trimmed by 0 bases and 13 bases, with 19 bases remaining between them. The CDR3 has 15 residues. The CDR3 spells CASSQERGTTTRQHF. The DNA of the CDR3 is TGTGCCAGCAGCCAAGAACGTGGGACAACTACTAGACAGCATTTT.

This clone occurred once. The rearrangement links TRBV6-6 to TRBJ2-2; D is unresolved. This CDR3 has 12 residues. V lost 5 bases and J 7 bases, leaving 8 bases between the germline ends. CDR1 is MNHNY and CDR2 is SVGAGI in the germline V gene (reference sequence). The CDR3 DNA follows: TGTGCCAGCAGTCTTAGAGACGGGGAGCTGTTTTTT. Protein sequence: CASSLRDGELFF.

The CDR3 bases are TGCGCCAGCAGCCAAGGTGGTAGCGGGGGGCAAGAGACCCAGTACTTC. Amino acids: CASSQGGSGGQETQYF. The rearrangement links TRBV4-1 to TRBJ2-5; 10 bases fit TRBD2. The V gene's germline CDR1 is MGHRA and CDR2 YSYEKL. The J segment lost 2 bases and the V segment lost 1 base, leaving 4 bases of the junction unmatched. The CDR3 is 16 residues long.

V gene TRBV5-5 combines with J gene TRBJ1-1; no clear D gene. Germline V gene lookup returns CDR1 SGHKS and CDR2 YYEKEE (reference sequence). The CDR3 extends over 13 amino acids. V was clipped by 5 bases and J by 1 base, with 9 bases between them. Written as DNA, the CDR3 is TGTGCCAGCAGTACAGCACCGAACACTGAAGCTTTCTTT. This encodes CASSTAPNTEAFF.

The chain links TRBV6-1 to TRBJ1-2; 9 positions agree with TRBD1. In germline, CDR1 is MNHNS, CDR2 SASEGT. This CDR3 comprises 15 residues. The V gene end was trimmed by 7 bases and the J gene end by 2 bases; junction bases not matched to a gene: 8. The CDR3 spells CASKSGTGRNYGYTF. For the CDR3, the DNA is TGTGCCAGCAAGTCCGGGACAGGGAGAAACTATGGCTACACCTTC.

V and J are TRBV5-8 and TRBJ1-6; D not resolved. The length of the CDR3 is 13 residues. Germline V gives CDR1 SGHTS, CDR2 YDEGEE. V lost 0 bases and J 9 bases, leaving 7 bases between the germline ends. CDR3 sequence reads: CASSLAIGSPLHF. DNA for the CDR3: TGTGCCAGCAGCTTGGCCATCGGTTCACCCCTCCACTTT.

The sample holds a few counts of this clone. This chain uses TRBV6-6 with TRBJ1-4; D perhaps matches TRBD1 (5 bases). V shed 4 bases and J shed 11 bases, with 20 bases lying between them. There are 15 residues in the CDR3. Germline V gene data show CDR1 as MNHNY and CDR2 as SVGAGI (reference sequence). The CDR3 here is CASSFWTKRSDKLFF. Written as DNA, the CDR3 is TGTGCCAGCAGTTTCTGGACAAAGCGAAGTGACAAACTGTTTTTT.

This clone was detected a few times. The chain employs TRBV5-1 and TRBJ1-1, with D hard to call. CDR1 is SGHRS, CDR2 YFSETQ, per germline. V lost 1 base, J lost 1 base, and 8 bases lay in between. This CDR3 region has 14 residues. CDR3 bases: TGCGCCAGCAGCTTGACACCAGAGAACACTGAAGCTTTCTTT. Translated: CASSLTPENTEAFF.

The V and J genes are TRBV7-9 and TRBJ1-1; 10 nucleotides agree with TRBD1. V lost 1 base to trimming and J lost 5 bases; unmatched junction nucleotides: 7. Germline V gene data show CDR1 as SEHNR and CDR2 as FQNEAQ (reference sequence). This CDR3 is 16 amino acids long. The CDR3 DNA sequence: TGTGCCAGCAGCTTAGATCTCGGACAGGGGGGGACTGAAGCTTTCTTT. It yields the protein CASSLDLGQGGTEAFF.

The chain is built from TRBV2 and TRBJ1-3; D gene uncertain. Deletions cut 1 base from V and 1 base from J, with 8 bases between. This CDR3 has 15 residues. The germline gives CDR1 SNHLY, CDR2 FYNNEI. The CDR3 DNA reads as TGTGCCAGCAGTGAAGTTTCAGGTTCTGGAAACACCATATATTTT. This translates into CASSEVSGSGNTIYF.

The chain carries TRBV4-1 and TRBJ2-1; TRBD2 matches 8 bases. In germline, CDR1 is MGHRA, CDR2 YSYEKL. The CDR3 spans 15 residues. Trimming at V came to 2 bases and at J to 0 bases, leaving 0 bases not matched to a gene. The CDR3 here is CASSQRGGSYNEQFF. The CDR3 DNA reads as TGCGCCAGCAGCCAACGGGGGGGCTCCTACAATGAGCAGTTCTTC.

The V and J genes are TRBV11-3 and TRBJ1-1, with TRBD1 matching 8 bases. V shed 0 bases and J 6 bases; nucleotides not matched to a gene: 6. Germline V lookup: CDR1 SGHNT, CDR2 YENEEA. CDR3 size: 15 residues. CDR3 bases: TGTGCCAGCAGCTTAGATCCGGAACAGGGGGCTGAAGCTTTCTTT. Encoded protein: CASSLDPEQGAEAFF.